This TCR beta chain was sequenced during a study of neurological immune-mediated disorders. One entry per CDR3 protein results from TCRdb running MiXCR on the 5' RACE reads. The sample records approximately 66,000 distinct CDR3 sequences, under 3.5% being singletons. This clonotype was counted many times. This clonotype was obtained from a middle-aged man with multiple sclerosis. The sequenced sample consisted of PBMCs.

CDR3 protein: CASSLRTSGRATGELFF. CDR3 DNA sequence: TGCGCCAGCAGCTTGCGGACTAGCGGGAGGGCCACCGGGGAGCTGTTTTTT. The rearrangement links TRBV5-1 to TRBJ2-2; 15 bases line up with TRBD2. The CDR3 extends over 17 amino acids. V gave up 1 base and J gave up 4 bases; unmatched junction bases: 2. Germline CDR1 SGHRS, CDR2 YFSETQ.